Below, 31 T cell receptor beta chains from the same sample are listed, as sequenced in a study of T cell responses to AZD1222 COVID-19 vaccine. Repertoires were generated with immunoSEQ multiplex PCR, while TCRdb's copy carries only in-frame clones and drops some. The sample lists 120,000 to 150,000 clones, about nine tenths seen once, with roughly 2.8% in the top ten. The sequenced sample was peripheral blood, obtained on day 0 of MenACWY control vaccination. The receptors shown here come from an adult in good health.

This clone was found once. The chain recombines TRBV20-1 with TRBJ2-3; D call uncertain. V was shortened by 6 bases and J by 6 bases, with 10 bases between the two germline ends. Germline CDR1 and CDR2: DFQATT and SNEGSKA (reference sequence). This CDR3 contains 11 residues. CDR3 loop: CSAPVDDTQYF. The CDR3 DNA reads as TGCAGTGCCCCAGTAGACGATACGCAGTATTTT.

Notes on this clone: Mismatch with germline at one junction end may stem from a read error. The chain is built from TRBV27 and TRBJ1-3; D is ambiguous. The germline gives CDR1 MNHEY, CDR2 SMNVEV (reference sequence). The CDR3 loop spans 11 amino acids. The CDR3 DNA reads as TGTGCCAGCAGTTTCCTAAAAATAAACGGTTTT. Its translation is CASSFLKINGF.

The chain employs TRBV27 and TRBJ2-2, with 9 bases aligning to TRBD1. Trimming at V came to 5 bases and at J to 6 bases, leaving 13 bases not matched to a gene. The CDR3 sequence is 17 residues long. From germline, CDR1 is MNHEY and CDR2 SMNVEV (reference sequence). The CDR3 sequence: CASSRNFGTGRSGELFF. The CDR3 DNA sequence: TGTGCCAGCAGTCGCAATTTCGGGACAGGGAGGTCCGGGGAGCTGTTTTTT.

This clone appeared a single time. The chain is built from TRBV28 and TRBJ1-1, with unresolved D. V shed 2 bases and J shed 7 bases, with 8 bases lying between them. The CDR3 has 12 amino acids. Germline CDR1 and CDR2: MDHEN and SYDVKM. In DNA, the CDR3 is TGTGCCAGCAGTTTACGAGAGGGTGAAGCTTTCTTT. This translates into CASSLREGEAFF.

J is TRBJ1-3 and V is TRBV10-2; D is ambiguous. Trimming took 1 base from V and 0 from J, leaving 7 bases between them. From germline, CDR1 is WSHSY and CDR2 SAAADI. The length of the CDR3 is 15 residues. CDR3 DNA: TGCGCCAGCAGTGAGTATCGGATCTCTGGAAACACCATATATTTT. As protein: CASSEYRISGNTIYF.

A word on this clone: Other DNA sequences within the sample encode an identical CDR3. The CDR3: CASSLGDTQYF. The CDR3, as DNA: TGTGCCAGCAGTTTAGGAGATACGCAGTATTTT. The rearrangement joins TRBV12-3 or TRBV12-4 to TRBJ2-3; D unclear. This CDR3 has 11 amino acids. V lost 1 base and J 5 bases, leaving 1 base between the germline ends.

The chain employs TRBV24-1 and TRBJ1-2, with D possibly being TRBD1 (5 bases). Trimming removed 6 bases from V and 4 bases from J, with 8 bases in between. The CDR3 loop spans 12 amino acids. Germline loops: CDR1 KGHDR, CDR2 SFDVKD. In DNA, the CDR3 is TGTGCCACCAGTCGGGACGGCTATGGCTACACCTTC. Translation: CATSRDGYGYTF.

CDR3 nucleotides: TGTGCCAGTAGTCCGGACAGGGTTGGAAACACCATATATTTT. This encodes CASSPDRVGNTIYF. V gene TRBV19 combines with J gene TRBJ1-3; 8 bases fit TRBD1. V trimming: 5 bases; J trimming: 3 bases; junction bases outside the gene matches: 3. Germline CDR1 reads LNHDA; CDR2 reads SQIVND (reference sequence). The CDR3 runs to 14 residues.

This clone turned up a few times. The chain carries TRBV11-1 and TRBJ2-2; the match to TRBD2 covers 13 bases. V lost 5 bases, J lost 10 bases, and 7 bases stayed unmatched. Germline loops: CDR1 SGHAT, CDR2 FQDESV (reference sequence). The CDR3 spans 15 residues. The CDR3 spells CASSPRLAGGKELFF. CDR3 sequence (DNA): TGTGCCAGCAGCCCCCGACTAGCGGGAGGAAAGGAGCTGTTTTTT.

This rearrangement joins TRBV5-1 to TRBJ2-2; D gene uncertain. The CDR3 runs 16 residues. Trimming removed 0 bases from V and 0 bases from J, with 9 bases in between. Germline lookup yields CDR1 SGHRS and CDR2 YFSETQ. CDR3 sequence (DNA): TGCGCCAGCAGCTTGGCCGTCAGTTCGAACACCGGGGAGCTGTTTTTT. It specifies CASSLAVSSNTGELFF.

This sequence joins TRBV3-1 (or the pseudogene TRBV3-2) and TRBJ2-1; D gene ambiguous. The germline V and J ends were trimmed by 3 bases and 6 bases, with 12 bases remaining between them. This CDR3 comprises 14 residues. Germline V gene lookup returns CDR1 LGHDT and CDR2 YNNKEL (reference sequence). The CDR3 loop reads CASSHVDRRNEQFF. In DNA, the CDR3 is TGTGCCAGCAGCCATGTGGACCGACGCAATGAGCAGTTCTTC.

The rearrangement uses TRBV19 and TRBJ1-2; D call uncertain. Germline-derived CDR1 and CDR2 are LNHDA and SQIVND (reference sequence). The CDR3 totals 14 residues. V was clipped by 6 bases and J by 2 bases, with 13 bases between them. For the CDR3, the DNA is TGTGCCAGTAGGAGGAAGGGTGAGAACTATGGCTACACCTTC. The encoded protein is CASRRKGENYGYTF.

The genes are TRBV25-1 and TRBJ1-1, with D perhaps TRBD1 (5 bases). Germline CDR1 and CDR2: MGHDK and SYGVNS. Between the trimmed V and J ends, which lost 4 bases and 5 bases, there was a span of 11 bases. This CDR3 spans 13 amino acids. Here the CDR3 reads CASSGRVGTEAFF. CDR3 nucleotides: TGTGCCAGCAGTGGCAGGGTGGGGACTGAAGCTTTCTTT. The full variable domain, its missing parts supplied by reference TRBV25-1 and TRBJ1-1, is EADIYQTPRYLVIGTGKKITLECSQTMGHDKMYWYQQDPGMELHLIHYSYGVNSTEKGDLSSESTVSRIRTEHFPLTLESARPSHTSQYLCASSGRVGTEAFFGQGTRLTVV.

V and J are TRBV7-3 and TRBJ2-1; 9 bases agree with TRBD2. This CDR3 is 16 amino acids long. J lost 6 bases, V lost 2 bases, and 8 bases had no gene match. The V gene's germline CDR1 is SGHTA and CDR2 FQGTGA. The CDR3 DNA is TGTGCCAGCAGCTTATTGCGGGGGGGCCGTCGCAATGAGCAGTTCTTC. Residues: CASSLLRGGRRNEQFF.

This rearrangement joins TRBV5-1 to TRBJ2-7, with 11 bases identical to TRBD2. The germline V gene has CDR1 SGHRS and CDR2 YFSETQ. The CDR3 has 15 residues. V shed 0 bases and J 2 bases; nucleotides not matched to a gene: 1. The CDR3 sequence: CASSLELAGAYEQYF. The CDR3 region has the DNA TGCGCCAGCAGCTTGGAACTAGCGGGGGCCTACGAGCAGTACTTC.

The V call is TRBV3-1 (or the pseudogene TRBV3-2), the J call TRBJ1-2; D may be TRBD1 (6 bases). The ends were cut back, 4 bases at V and 6 bases at J, with 12 bases in the middle. CDR3 length: 13 amino acids. Germline-derived CDR1 and CDR2 are LGHDT and YNNKEL (reference sequence). CDR3 residues: CASSLKGGNGYTF. CDR3 DNA: TGTGCCAGCAGCCTCAAGGGGGGAAATGGCTACACCTTC.

The chain employs TRBV19 and TRBJ1-1; no firm D call. The CDR3 spans 13 residues. The ends were cut back, 4 bases at V and 13 bases at J, with 19 bases in the middle. Germline CDR1 and CDR2: LNHDA and SQIVND (reference sequence). CDR3 amino acids: CASSTTRAPKLFF. CDR3 nucleotide sequence: TGTGCCAGTAGTACGACCCGGGCTCCGAAGCTTTTCTTT.

The chain carries TRBV27 and TRBJ1-2; no clear D gene. The CDR3 runs to 13 residues. Trimming shortened V by 2 bases and J by 1 base, and 5 bases separated the two germline ends. Germline V CDR1 and CDR2: MNHEY, SMNVEV (reference sequence). The CDR3 region is CASSLGFNYGYTF. The CDR3 DNA is TGTGCCAGCAGTTTAGGATTTAACTATGGCTACACCTTC.

J is TRBJ1-6 and V is TRBV5-1, with D possibly being TRBD1 (5 bases). V was shortened by 0 bases and J by 9 bases, with 13 bases between the two germline ends. This CDR3 is 15 amino acids long. Germline-derived CDR1 and CDR2 are SGHRS and YFSETQ. The CDR3: CASSLEGHAASPLHF. CDR3 bases: TGCGCCAGCAGCTTGGAGGGGCACGCGGCTTCACCCCTCCACTTT.

The chain has TRBV7-3 and TRBJ2-6; 9 bases map to TRBD1. This CDR3 comprises 17 residues. The ends lost 6 bases at V and 2 bases at J; junction bases unmatched: 8. Germline CDR1 and CDR2: SGHTA and FQGTGA. The CDR3 coding sequence is TGTGCCAGCAGGAAGGACAGGGGCAAGGCTGGGGCCAACGTCCTGACTTTC. Protein: CASRKDRGKAGANVLTF.

The chain joins TRBV9 to TRBJ2-1, with TRBD2 matching over 11 bases. Trimming cost V 5 bases and J 4 bases; bases outside gene matches: 8. CDR3 size: 16 residues. The germline gives CDR1 SGDLS, CDR2 YYNGEE. The chain's CDR3 is CASSQTRLAGYNEQFF. Here the CDR3 DNA reads TGTGCCAGCAGTCAAACTAGACTAGCGGGGTACAATGAGCAGTTCTTC.

The chain is built from TRBV19 and TRBJ2-5, with D possibly TRBD2 on 5 matching bases. Trimming took off 4 bases at V and 5 bases at J, with 11 bases between the two ends. Looked up from germline, CDR1 is LNHDA and CDR2 is SQIVND (reference sequence). This CDR3 spans 13 amino acids. CDR3 residues: CASSTLWEETQYF. The DNA for the CDR3 is TGTGCCAGTAGTACCCTCTGGGAGGAGACCCAGTACTTC.

The chain joins TRBV5-1 to TRBJ2-1, with D uncertain. Germline loops: CDR1 SGHRS, CDR2 YFSETQ. The CDR3 totals 15 residues. The V and J ends lost 1 base and 6 bases respectively, with 14 bases between them. In DNA, the CDR3 is TGCGCCAGCAGCTTGCGTAGTATTGAGACCAATGAGCAGTTCTTC. It is translated as CASSLRSIETNEQFF.

The J gene is TRBJ2-3, the V gene TRBV7-9; D gene uncertain. The germline V and J ends were trimmed by 5 bases and 3 bases, with 12 bases remaining between them. The CDR3 covers 14 residues. Germline V lookup: CDR1 SEHNR, CDR2 FQNEAQ (reference sequence). For the CDR3, the DNA is TGTGCCAGCAGCCGGCTAGGGTGGACAGATACGCAGTATTTT. This codes for CASSRLGWTDTQYF.

The chain combines TRBV19 with TRBJ1-3; 7 positions agree with TRBD1. The V gene's germline CDR1 is LNHDA and CDR2 SQIVND (reference sequence). This CDR3 region has 14 residues. The V and J ends lost 6 bases and 0 bases, in that order; junction bases with no gene match: 2. The CDR3 coding sequence is TGTGCCAGTAGGACAGGGTCCTCTGGAAACACCATATATTTT. Translation: CASRTGSSGNTIYF. The variable domain in full, completed from reference TRBV19 and TRBJ1-3, reads DGGITQSPKYLFRKEGQNVTLSCEQNLNHDAMYWYRQDPGQGLRLIYYSQIVNDFQKGDIAEGYSVSREKKESFPLTVTSAQKNPTAFYLCASRTGSSGNTIYFGEGSWLTVV.

The gene calls are TRBV29-1 and TRBJ2-5; tentative D call: TRBD2 (5 bases). This CDR3 is 12 amino acids long. The ends were cut back, 4 bases at V and 5 bases at J, with 11 bases in the middle. Looked up from germline, CDR1 is SQVTM and CDR2 is ANQGSEA. In nucleotides, the CDR3 is TGCAGCGTTGTGCCGGGCGGGGAGACCCAGTACTTC. It is translated as CSVVPGGETQYF.

The CDR3 region has the DNA TGTGCCAGCAGCCCTCGGCAGGGGGGTAATGAAAAACTGTTTTTT. Protein product: CASSPRQGGNEKLFF. The chain combines TRBV5-6 with TRBJ1-4; 7 bases align to TRBD1. Germline values: CDR1 SGHDT, CDR2 YYEEEE. The CDR3 spans 15 residues. The V segment lost 4 bases and the J segment 4 bases; nucleotides outside the gene matches: 7. Using reference TRBV5-6 and TRBJ1-4 for the parts outside the CDR3, the full variable domain is DAGVTQSPTHLIKTRGQQVTLRCSPKSGHDTVSWYQQALGQGPQFIFQYYEEEERQRGNFPDRFSGHQFPNYSSELNVNALLLGDSALYLCASSPRQGGNEKLFFGSGTQLSVL.

The V gene is TRBV12-3 or TRBV12-4, the J gene TRBJ1-5; D gene uncertain. With 2 bases removed from V and 6 bases from J, the gap between germline ends came to 8 bases. The CDR3 consists of 13 residues. CDR3 amino acids: CASSLSSRQPQHF. The CDR3 nucleotides read TGTGCCAGCAGTTTATCCTCCCGTCAGCCCCAGCATTTT.

This clone was observed a handful of times. The rearrangement links TRBV30 to TRBJ1-2, with 8 bases matching TRBD1. V trimming: 3 bases; J trimming: 8 bases; junction bases outside the gene matches: 5. CDR1 and CDR2 (germline): GTSNPN, SVGIG (reference sequence). This CDR3 spans 12 amino acids. The CDR3 loop is CAWRGDRGGYTF. CDR3 nucleotides: TGTGCCTGGAGGGGCGACAGGGGCGGCTACACCTTC.

The genes are TRBV6-5 and TRBJ1-3; D uncertain. Germline CDR1 MNHEY, CDR2 SVGAGI. V was trimmed by 3 bases and J by 4 bases, leaving 13 bases between them. The CDR3 spans 15 residues. CDR3 in amino acids: CASSYSEGVGNTIYF. CDR3 bases: TGTGCCAGCAGTTATTCTGAAGGAGTGGGAAACACCATATATTTT.

The CDR3 here is CASALWRGQSNQPQHF. In DNA, the CDR3 is TGTGCCAGTGCCCTCTGGCGGGGGCAAAGCAATCAGCCCCAGCATTTT. This chain uses TRBV19 with TRBJ1-5; possibly TRBD1 for D (6 bases). The germline V and J ends were trimmed by 8 bases and 1 base, with 18 bases remaining between them. The germline gives CDR1 LNHDA, CDR2 SQIVND (reference sequence). The CDR3 runs 16 residues.